The 22 T cell receptor beta chains in this list originate from one sample, sequenced in a study of shared clonotypes between healthy human individuals. The repertoire was sequenced with immunoSEQ multiplex PCR; TCRdb's copy has only in-frame clones and lacks some. The data contain approximately 480,000 clones, over 75% of them seen just once; the ten biggest clones take up roughly an eighth. The source material was PBMCs. These receptors were collected from a woman between 40 and 55 years old in good health. Some clones in this sample may be carry-over from other donors' samples.

As concerns this clone: A read error may be the cause here, since a much bigger clone is one base away. The gene calls are TRBV7-2 and TRBJ1-5; 9 positions match TRBD1. V lost 1 base and J lost 6; bases outside the gene matches: 4. Germline CDR1 is SGHTA and CDR2 is FQGNSA. The CDR3 totals 15 residues. As DNA, the CDR3 is TGTGCCAGCAGCTTAGGACAGGGGGTGAGTCAGCCCCAGCATTTT. Translation: CASSLGQGVSQPQHF.

V gene TRBV19 combines with J gene TRBJ1-3; D uncertain. Germline lookup yields CDR1 LNHDA and CDR2 SQIVND (reference sequence). V shed 2 bases and J shed 0 bases, with 8 bases lying between them. This CDR3 has 15 amino acids. CDR3 protein: CASSIKFASGNTIYF. In DNA form, the CDR3 reads TGTGCCAGTAGTATAAAATTTGCCTCTGGAAACACCATATATTTT.

This sequence joins TRBV6-1 and TRBJ1-2; D uncertain. V lost 3 bases and J 2 bases, leaving 13 bases between the germline ends. The CDR3 has 15 residues. From germline, CDR1 is MNHNS and CDR2 SASEGT. The CDR3: CASSDRFGRNYGYTF. CDR3 in DNA: TGTGCCAGCAGTGATCGTTTCGGCAGAAACTATGGCTACACCTTC.

The V and J genes are TRBV4-2 and TRBJ2-7; D is unclear. CDR1 and CDR2 from the germline V gene are LGHNA and YNFKEQ. Trimming removed 4 bases from V and 2 bases from J, with 12 bases in between. The CDR3 consists of 14 residues. The CDR3 DNA reads TGTGCCAGCAGCCCCCCTGGAGAAGCCTACGAGCAGTACTTC. Translating it yields CASSPPGEAYEQYF.

As to this clone: One junction end disagrees with the germline gene, perhaps due to a read error. The gene calls are TRBV7-7 and TRBJ2-1; 8 bases align to TRBD2. The CDR3 runs to 18 residues. Germline V gene sequence: CDR1 SSHAT, CDR2 FNYEAQ (reference sequence). In nucleotides, the CDR3 is TGTGCTAGCAGCCCATATATCAGCGGGAGCTTCTCCTACAATGAGCAGTTCTTC. This encodes CASSPYISGSFSYNEQFF.

The table lists this clone with a count of one. The rearrangement uses TRBV2 and TRBJ1-5, with TRBD1 as a possible D gene (5 bases). The CDR3 loop spans 14 amino acids. The V and J ends lost 7 bases and 5 bases respectively, with 15 bases between them. Germline CDR1 reads SNHLY; CDR2 reads FYNNEI. The CDR3 DNA reads TGTGCCAGCACCCCTGACAGCGCCTATCAGCCCCAGCATTTT. Its protein product is CASTPDSAYQPQHF.

About this clone: Other DNA sequences from this sample encode an identical CDR3 as well. V is TRBV9 and J is TRBJ2-2, with a possible D match to TRBD1 (5 bases). V was pared by 4 bases and J by 0 bases, with 10 bases between. CDR1 SGDLS and CDR2 YYNGEE come from the germline V gene. The CDR3 has 15 residues. The DNA of the CDR3 is TGTGCCAGCAGCCCGGACACCCCGAACACCGGGGAGCTGTTTTTT. Its translation is CASSPDTPNTGELFF. The whole variable domain, filled in from reference TRBV9 and TRBJ2-2, reads DSGVTQTPKHLITATGQRVTLRCSPRSGDLSVYWYQQSLDQGLQFLIQYYNGEERAKGNILERFSAQQFPDLHSELNLSSLELGDSALYFCASSPDTPNTGELFFGEGSRLTVL.

The chain combines TRBV6-1 with TRBJ2-1, with TRBD2 as a possible D gene (6 bases). Trimming pared 3 bases from V and 8 bases from J, leaving 32 bases between. The germline gives CDR1 MNHNS, CDR2 SASEGT. The CDR3 is 20 amino acids. The CDR3 DNA is TGTGCCAGCAGTGACACGGACTTTTTCTGGCGGACTAACCCTAACCATGAGCAGTTCTTC. Translation gives CASSDTDFFWRTNPNHEQFF.

Worth noting for this clone: The same CDR3 arises from other DNA sequences in this sample as well. This chain connects TRBV7-9 to TRBJ2-7; 9 nucleotides match TRBD1. This CDR3 spans 14 amino acids. The germline gives CDR1 SEHNR, CDR2 FQNEAQ (reference sequence). The V gene end was trimmed by 1 base and the J gene end by 2 bases; junction bases not matched to a gene: 0. For the CDR3, the DNA is TGTGCCAGCAGCTTAGGGACAGGGGCCTACGAGCAGTACTTC. Protein product: CASSLGTGAYEQYF.

This chain connects TRBV6-5 to TRBJ2-1; TRBD2 matches 8 bases. The V gene's germline CDR1 is MNHEY and CDR2 SVGAGI. V lost 6 bases and J lost 5; bases outside the gene matches: 3. CDR3 length: 13 amino acids. The CDR3 DNA sequence: TGTGCCAGCAGGAAACTAGCGGACAATGAGCAGTTCTTC. Protein sequence: CASRKLADNEQFF.

The J gene is TRBJ2-5, the V gene TRBV18; D possibly corresponds to TRBD2 (5 bases). With the DNA end fitting TRBJ2-7 better, the J assignment may be wrong. The CDR3 totals 16 residues. The germline gives CDR1 KGHSH, CDR2 LQKENI. The CDR3 nucleotides are TGTGCCAGCTCACCCCCGCTAGCCGGTCCTAAAGGCGAGCAGTACTTC. As protein: CASSPPLAGPKGEQYF.

The chain is built from TRBV7-2 and TRBJ2-1; possibly TRBD1 or TRBD2 for D (5 bases each). The CDR3 covers 14 residues. The V gene lost 2 bases and the J gene lost 8 bases, with 13 bases spanning the gap. The germline gives CDR1 SGHTA, CDR2 FQGNSA. The CDR3 sequence is CASSLLGDGYEQFF. DNA for the CDR3: TGTGCCAGCAGCTTATTGGGGGACGGCTATGAGCAGTTCTTC.

V usage is TRBV10-3 and J usage is TRBJ1-6; no clear D. Germline V lookup: CDR1 ENHRY, CDR2 SYGVKD. Trimming cost V 2 bases and J 9 bases, with 11 bases left between them. This CDR3 spans 14 amino acids. CDR3 nucleotide sequence: TGTGCCATCAGTGAGGATCCCCCGGGTTCACCCCTCCACTTT. It translates to CAISEDPPGSPLHF.

The chain employs TRBV7-9 and TRBJ1-2; no clear D. The length of the CDR3 is 12 residues. V was trimmed by 1 base and J by 8 bases, leaving 8 bases between them. The V gene's germline CDR1 is SEHNR and CDR2 FQNEAQ (reference sequence). DNA of the CDR3: TGTGCCAGCAGCTTAGATCGCGAGGGCTACACCTTC. Protein product: CASSLDREGYTF. Looking up the rest from reference TRBV7-9 and TRBJ1-2 gives the full variable domain: DTGVSQNPRHKITKRGQNVTFRCDPISEHNRLYWYRQTLGQGPEFLTYFQNEAQLEKSRLLSDRFSAERPKGSFSTLEIQRTEQGDSAMYLCASSLDREGYTFGSGTRLTVV.

The J gene is TRBJ2-1, the V gene TRBV18; D remains ambiguous. CDR3 size: 13 residues. Between the trimmed V and J ends, which lost 3 bases and 3 bases, there was a span of 6 bases. Germline V gene data show CDR1 as KGHSH and CDR2 as LQKENI. CDR3 bases: TGTGCCAGCTCACCCGGAGTCTACAATGAGCAGTTCTTC. It yields the protein CASSPGVYNEQFF.

The chain is built from TRBV7-9 and TRBJ2-5; 9 bases agree with TRBD2. Germline V gene sequence: CDR1 SEHNR, CDR2 FQNEAQ (reference sequence). The CDR3 is 16 amino acids. With 5 bases clipped from V and 1 base from J, the junction kept 8 bases outside the gene matches. This CDR3 reads CASSPRLAAPQETQYF. The CDR3 DNA reads TGTGCCAGCAGCCCCCGACTAGCGGCCCCCCAAGAGACCCAGTACTTC.

With respect to this clone: The junction shows a germline mismatch at one end, possibly a read error. The rearrangement links TRBV7-6 to TRBJ2-1; 8 bases match TRBD2. Germline loops: CDR1 SGHVS, CDR2 FNYEAQ. The CDR3 consists of 18 residues. The CDR3 DNA follows: TGTGCCAGCAGCTTAAGTGCTAGCGGGTTTTCCTCCTGCAATGAGCAGTTCTTC. Its translation is CASSLSASGFSSCNEQFF.

The chain uses TRBV6-5 and TRBJ2-7; 7 bases fit TRBD1. The germline V gene encodes CDR1 MNHEY and CDR2 SVGAGI. V trimming: 7 bases; J trimming: 4 bases; junction bases outside the gene matches: 7. The CDR3 is 13 residues long. CDR3 sequence (DNA): TGTGCCAGCAAGGGTCCGGGACAGTACGAGCAGTACTTC. Translating gives CASKGPGQYEQYF.

This chain connects TRBV9 to TRBJ1-1; 7 bases map to TRBD1. The CDR3 runs 14 residues. Germline V gene data show CDR1 as SGDLS and CDR2 as YYNGEE. The trim removed 4 bases at V and 3 bases at J, leaving 6 bases unmatched. This CDR3 is CASSPRQGHTEAFF. CDR3 coding DNA: TGTGCCAGCAGCCCGAGACAGGGCCACACTGAAGCTTTCTTT. The variable domain in full, completed from reference TRBV9 and TRBJ1-1, reads DSGVTQTPKHLITATGQRVTLRCSPRSGDLSVYWYQQSLDQGLQFLIQYYNGEERAKGNILERFSAQQFPDLHSELNLSSLELGDSALYFCASSPRQGHTEAFFGQGTRLTVV.

A few counts support this clone. This chain connects TRBV6-6 to TRBJ2-1; 10 nucleotides match TRBD1. Germline V lookup: CDR1 MNHNY, CDR2 SVGAGI (reference sequence). The CDR3 covers 15 residues. Trimming took 6 bases from V and 6 from J; bases not matched to a gene: 8. CDR3 nucleotide sequence: TGTGCCAGCAGCCCCAGACAGGGGGCCGGCAATGAGCAGTTCTTC. Its protein product is CASSPRQGAGNEQFF.

V usage is TRBV11-1 and J usage is TRBJ2-1; 9 bases line up with TRBD2. This CDR3 region has 16 residues. The germline gives CDR1 SGHAT, CDR2 FQDESV (reference sequence). J gave up 7 bases and V 1 base, and 8 bases lay outside the gene matches. The chain's CDR3 is CASSLEASGMYNEQFF. The CDR3 DNA is TGTGCCAGCAGCTTAGAAGCTAGCGGGATGTATAATGAGCAGTTCTTC. The entire variable domain, with the rest obtained from reference TRBV11-1 and TRBJ2-1, is as follows: EAEVAQSPRYKITEKSQAVAFWCDPISGHATLYWYRQILGQGPELLVQFQDESVVDDSQLPKDRFSAERLKGVDSTLKIQPAELGDSAMYLCASSLEASGMYNEQFFGPGTRLTVL.

This chain joins TRBV7-9 and TRBJ1-1, with 9 bases matching TRBD1. Germline V CDR1 and CDR2: SEHNR, FQNEAQ (reference sequence). V lost 5 bases, J lost 1 base, and 8 bases stayed unmatched. The CDR3 has 16 residues. In DNA form, the CDR3 reads TGTGCCAGCAGCCGAGGGACAGGGATTACGAACACTGAAGCTTTCTTT. Translating gives CASSRGTGITNTEAFF.